This TCR beta chain was observed in a study of T-cell memory formation after mild COVID-19. With 4 bases clipped from V and 0 bases from J, the junction kept 12 bases outside the gene matches. The CDR3 runs 18 residues. The germline V gene encodes CDR1 MGHRA and CDR2 YSYEKL. TCRdb redid the calling of the 5' RACE reads with MiXCR, one entry per CDR3 protein. The profile covers tens of thousands of distinct CDR3 sequences, with nearly 25% appearing a single time and under 55% taken by the ten largest. The chain has TRBV4-1 and TRBJ1-5; 7 bases match TRBD1. What was sequenced was PBMCs or a T cell subset sorted from them (not recorded which). The origin of this receptor is a man aged 18 to 29 who had mild COVID-19 (a few samples of this study predate the infection). Cell type and time point are not known. CDR3 loop: CASSRGTEVPDSNQPQHF. The CDR3 region has the DNA TGCGCCAGCAGCCGCGGGACAGAGGTACCCGATAGCAATCAGCCCCAGCATTTT.